Below, 27 T cell receptor beta chains from the same sample are listed, as sequenced in a study of blood T cell repertoires in COVID-19. Clones were sequenced by immunoSEQ multiplex PCR, and TCRdb holds only the in-frame ones, with some missing. The sample contains under 150,000 clones, more than 65% of which appear only once. What was sequenced was peripheral blood. These receptors all come from a man aged 50-60 years with acute or convalescent COVID-19.

The table lists this clone with a count of one. The V call is TRBV5-1, the J call TRBJ1-2; 9 bases are shared with TRBD1. After removal of 4 bases from V and 8 bases from J, the junction contained 18 bases not matched to a gene. CDR1 is SGHRS, CDR2 YFSETQ, per germline. The CDR3 consists of 17 residues. DNA for the CDR3: TGCGCCAGCAGCGCGCCTCACTACAGGGGGCGTAGCGGGGGCTACACCTTC. This translates into CASSAPHYRGRSGGYTF.

This sequence joins TRBV27 and TRBJ1-2, with D possibly TRBD1 on 5 matching bases. The ends were cut back, 9 bases at V and 6 bases at J, with 26 bases in the middle. Germline V gene sequence: CDR1 MNHEY, CDR2 SMNVEV (reference sequence). The CDR3 consists of 16 residues. CDR3 bases: TGTGCCAGTACAAAAATTCTAGGTACGGGGGTTCATGGCTACACCTTC. This gives the protein CASTKILGTGVHGYTF.

In nucleotides, the CDR3 is TGTGCCAGTAGTATAGATGGCCGCAGGAACACTGAAGCTTTCTTT. Encoded protein: CASSIDGRRNTEAFF. The chain recombines TRBV19 with TRBJ1-1; D gene uncertain. From germline, CDR1 is LNHDA and CDR2 SQIVND (reference sequence). The CDR3 has 15 amino acids. Trimming removed 0 bases at V and 1 base at J, with 9 bases between.

The genes are TRBV7-2 and TRBJ2-7; 7 positions match TRBD2. The CDR3 is 14 amino acids. Germline CDR1 is SGHTA and CDR2 is FQGNSA. V dropped 3 bases and J dropped 0; count of bases not matched to a gene: 2. The CDR3 sequence: CASSFVAGSYEQYF. CDR3 bases: TGTGCCAGCAGCTTTGTAGCGGGCTCCTACGAGCAGTACTTC.

The rearrangement links TRBV7-3 to TRBJ2-2; 7 bases map to TRBD1. The CDR3 contains 15 residues. The germline gives CDR1 SGHTA, CDR2 FQGTGA. V gave up 2 bases and J gave up 4 bases; unmatched junction bases: 4. The CDR3 spells CASSLEGQITGELFF. Here the CDR3 DNA reads TGTGCCAGCAGCTTAGAGGGACAGATCACCGGGGAGCTGTTTTTT.

The chain is built from TRBV6-2 or TRBV6-3 and TRBJ2-5; perhaps D is TRBD1 or TRBD2 (6 bases each). This CDR3 spans 15 amino acids. Trimming removed 6 bases from V and 0 bases from J, with 14 bases in between. CDR1 MNHEY and CDR2 SVGEGT come from the germline V gene. This CDR3 is CASSPGASYQETQYF. DNA for the CDR3: TGTGCCAGCAGCCCGGGGGCTTCGTACCAAGAGACCCAGTACTTC.

The chain employs TRBV24-1 and TRBJ2-3; 8 bases map to TRBD1. This CDR3 contains 14 residues. The junction had 3 bases not matched to a gene; V was cut back by 4 bases and J by 4 bases. Germline-derived CDR1 and CDR2 are KGHDR and SFDVKD. The CDR3 bases are TGTGCCACCAGTGAAGGACAGGGATCAGATACGCAGTATTTT. Its protein product is CATSEGQGSDTQYF.

This chain links TRBV19 with TRBJ1-2; perhaps TRBD1 as D (6 bases). V shed 5 bases and J shed 5 bases, with 21 bases lying between them. The CDR3 is 16 amino acids. The germline CDR1 and CDR2 sequences are LNHDA and SQIVND (reference sequence). CDR3 DNA sequence: TGTGCCAGTAGTTCCCGAGAACAGGGAATTTCGTATGGCTACACCTTC. Its translation: CASSSREQGISYGYTF.

The J gene is TRBJ2-2, the V gene TRBV11-3; possible D gene TRBD2, 5 bases. Germline values: CDR1 SGHNT, CDR2 YENEEA. The CDR3 contains 14 residues. V was clipped by 3 bases and J by 5 bases, with 10 bases between them. The CDR3 loop is CASSFGLATGELFF. The CDR3 DNA reads as TGTGCCAGCAGCTTTGGGCTAGCTACCGGGGAGCTGTTTTTT.

The CDR3 nucleotides read TGTGCCAGCAGCCCAGGGACAGGGAGCAATCAGCCCCAGCATTTT. It is translated as CASSPGTGSNQPQHF. The rearrangement links TRBV7-2 to TRBJ1-5, with 9 bases that match TRBD1. The trim removed 5 bases at V and 1 base at J, leaving 3 bases unmatched. The CDR3 spans 15 residues. Germline assignment: CDR1 SGHTA and CDR2 FQGNSA. The full variable domain, its missing parts supplied by reference TRBV7-2 and TRBJ1-5, is GAGVSQSPSNKVTEKGKDVELRCDPISGHTALYWYRQSLGQGLEFLIYFQGNSAPDKSGLPSDRFSAERTGGSVSTLTIQRTQQEDSAVYLCASSPGTGSNQPQHFGDGTRLSIL.

The CDR3, as DNA: TGTGCCAGTAGTAGCGGCAAACTAGCGGGGGGGCCGGTGGATGAGCAGTTCTTC. Its protein product is CASSSGKLAGGPVDEQFF. V is TRBV19 and J is TRBJ2-1, with 13 nucleotides matching TRBD2. The CDR3 totals 18 residues. Germline loops: CDR1 LNHDA, CDR2 SQIVND (reference sequence). V dropped 4 bases and J dropped 8; count of bases not matched to a gene: 14.

The V and J genes are TRBV10-3 and TRBJ1-1; TRBD1 agrees at 9 bases. CDR1 and CDR2 (germline): ENHRY, SYGVKD. The CDR3 contains 14 residues. The J segment lost 4 bases and the V segment lost 7 bases, leaving 7 bases of the junction unmatched. Here the CDR3 DNA reads TGTGCCATCAAACGGACAGGGGAGAGCACTGAAGCTTTCTTT. It translates to CAIKRTGESTEAFF.

V and J are TRBV19 and TRBJ1-2; 7 bases map to TRBD1. Germline CDR1 LNHDA, CDR2 SQIVND (reference sequence). This CDR3 spans 15 amino acids. The J segment lost 6 bases and the V segment lost 1 base, leaving 8 bases of the junction unmatched. CDR3 nucleotide sequence: TGTGCCAGTAGTATAGGACAGGGAAGACCCAATGGCTACACCTTC. It yields the protein CASSIGQGRPNGYTF.

There are a few counts of this clone. V and J are TRBV14 and TRBJ1-2, with 8 bases aligning to TRBD1. There are 14 residues in the CDR3. The germline CDR1 and CDR2 sequences are SGHDN and FVKESK. With 4 bases clipped from V and 8 bases from J, the junction kept 9 bases outside the gene matches. CDR3 sequence reads: CASSRRTGQFGYTF. The CDR3 nucleotides read TGTGCCAGCAGCCGTCGGACAGGGCAATTCGGCTACACCTTC.

The V call is TRBV7-3, the J call TRBJ2-3, with TRBD1 identical over 9 bases. Germline V CDR1 and CDR2: SGHTA, FQGTGA. CDR3 size: 14 residues. V lost 5 bases, J lost 3 bases, and 3 bases stayed unmatched. CDR3 in amino acids: CASSPGQGTDTQYF. In DNA, the CDR3 is TGTGCCAGCAGCCCAGGACAGGGGACAGATACGCAGTATTTT.

V gene TRBV15 combines with J gene TRBJ1-2; weak D call: TRBD1 (6 bases). Trimming removed 5 bases at V and 6 bases at J, with 7 bases between. CDR1 and CDR2 from the germline V gene are LNHNV and YYDKDF (reference sequence). This CDR3 comprises 11 residues. The CDR3 DNA follows: TGTGCCACCAGCCAGGGGCATGGCTACACCTTC. Residues: CATSQGHGYTF. The variable domain in full, completed from reference TRBV15 and TRBJ1-2, reads DAMVIQNPRYQVTQFGKPVTLSCSQTLNHNVMYWYQQKSSQAPKLLFHYYDKDFNNEADTPDNFQSRRPNTSFCFLDIRSPGLGDTAMYLCATSQGHGYTFGSGTRLTVV.

The rearrangement links TRBV18 to TRBJ1-6; D is unresolved. This CDR3 has 13 residues. The germline V and J ends were trimmed by 4 bases and 10 bases, with 11 bases remaining between them. Germline-derived CDR1 and CDR2 are KGHSH and LQKENI. The CDR3 DNA sequence: TGTGCCAGCTCACTAGAGGTGGAATCACCCCTCCACTTT. Translated, it gives CASSLEVESPLHF.

The sample holds one count of this clone. The chain recombines TRBV5-6 with TRBJ1-2; D call uncertain. The CDR3 totals 15 residues. V was trimmed by 0 bases and J by 8 bases, leaving 17 bases between them. The germline V gene has CDR1 SGHDT and CDR2 YYEEEE. The CDR3: CASSLADLNGLGYTF. The CDR3 DNA reads TGTGCCAGCAGCTTGGCCGACTTGAACGGCCTGGGCTACACCTTC.

The chain uses TRBV7-3 and TRBJ1-6; 7 bases line up with TRBD1. V shed 5 bases, J shed 3 bases, and the junction held 4 bases outside the gene matches. Germline-derived CDR1 and CDR2 are SGHTA and FQGTGA. The CDR3 covers 15 residues. In nucleotides, the CDR3 is TGTGCCAGCAGCCCAACAGGGGACTATAATTCACCCCTCCACTTT. Amino acids: CASSPTGDYNSPLHF.

CDR3 sequence (DNA): TGTGCCAGCCGCGGGGGACAGGGGGCAAGGACCGGGGAGCTGTTTTTT. Protein: CASRGGQGARTGELFF. The chain recombines TRBV9 with TRBJ2-2; 12 positions agree with TRBD1. The CDR3 has 16 residues. Germline values: CDR1 SGDLS, CDR2 YYNGEE. V was clipped by 7 bases and J by 5 bases; unmatched bases: 9.

This clone appeared many times. This chain links TRBV10-3 with TRBJ1-5; possible D gene TRBD1, 5 bases. The CDR3 is 14 amino acids. Per the germline V gene, CDR1 is ENHRY and CDR2 is SYGVKD. V was pared by 8 bases and J by 1 base, with 12 bases between. The chain's CDR3 is CAISQGESNQPQHF. DNA for the CDR3: TGTGCCATCTCGCAGGGCGAAAGCAATCAGCCCCAGCATTTT.

This clone was seen a handful of times. In DNA form, the CDR3 reads TGCGCCAGCAGCCAGGGACAGGGGGTTACCTATGGCTACACCTTC. As protein: CASSQGQGVTYGYTF. The chain combines TRBV5-1 with TRBJ1-2; TRBD1 agrees at 11 bases. J was trimmed by 4 bases and V by 4 bases; bases with no gene match: 6. Germline CDR1 SGHRS, CDR2 YFSETQ. This CDR3 is 15 amino acids long.

J is TRBJ2-7 and V is TRBV6-5; no clear D. V was clipped by 6 bases and J by 8 bases, with 14 bases between them. This CDR3 contains 12 residues. The germline V gene encodes CDR1 MNHEY and CDR2 SVGAGI. The CDR3 spells CASRESDWQQYV. The CDR3 nucleotides read TGTGCCAGCAGGGAGTCCGACTGGCAGCAGTACGTC.

This chain connects TRBV7-8 to TRBJ1-2, with D unclear. This CDR3 is built from 13 residues. V was trimmed by 5 bases and J by 4 bases, leaving 11 bases between them. Germline V lookup: CDR1 SGHVS, CDR2 FQNEAQ. CDR3 nucleotides: TGTGCCAGCAGCCCCGGGTCTTCCTATGGCTACACCTTC. Amino acid sequence: CASSPGSSYGYTF.

The rearrangement links TRBV18 to TRBJ2-3; D might be TRBD2 (5 bases). Trimming stripped 6 bases from V and 5 bases from J, with 15 bases between. Germline CDR1 and CDR2: KGHSH and LQKENI. The CDR3 loop spans 14 amino acids. CDR3 sequence reads: CASSTSIGVDTQYF. The CDR3 bases are TGTGCCAGCTCCACCTCGATCGGGGTAGATACGCAGTATTTT.

This chain links TRBV2 with TRBJ2-2; TRBD1 matches 7 bases. This CDR3 has 14 amino acids. V was clipped by 10 bases and J by 1 base; unmatched bases: 6. Germline values: CDR1 SNHLY, CDR2 FYNNEI. The CDR3 loop reads CANQRDRNTGELFF. CDR3 DNA: TGTGCCAACCAGAGGGACAGGAACACCGGGGAGCTGTTTTTT. The full variable domain, rest sourced from reference TRBV2 and TRBJ2-2, is EPEVTQTPSHQVTQMGQEVILRCVPISNHLYFYWYRQILGQKVEFLVSFYNNEISEKSEIFDDQFSVERPDGSNFTLKIRSTKLEDSAMYFCANQRDRNTGELFFGEGSRLTVL.

The chain links TRBV19 to TRBJ1-5, with D possibly being TRBD1 (6 bases). The V end was cut by 3 bases, the J end by 3 bases, with 18 bases between. This CDR3 has 17 residues. CDR1 LNHDA and CDR2 SQIVND come from the germline V gene (reference sequence). The CDR3 loop reads CASSIPSDSVLNQPQHF. The CDR3 region has the DNA TGTGCCAGTAGTATCCCCTCGGACAGCGTACTCAATCAGCCCCAGCATTTT.